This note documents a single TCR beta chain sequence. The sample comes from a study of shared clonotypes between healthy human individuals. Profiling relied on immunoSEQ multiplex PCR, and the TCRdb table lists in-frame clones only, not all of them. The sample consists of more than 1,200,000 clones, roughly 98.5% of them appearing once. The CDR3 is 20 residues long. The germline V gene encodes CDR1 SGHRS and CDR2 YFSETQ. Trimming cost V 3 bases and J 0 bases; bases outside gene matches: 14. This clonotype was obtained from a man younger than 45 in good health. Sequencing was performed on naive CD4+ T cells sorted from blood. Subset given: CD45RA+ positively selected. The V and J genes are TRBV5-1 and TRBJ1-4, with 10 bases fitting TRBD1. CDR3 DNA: TGCGCCAGCAGCTCCGCCCTCGGGACAGGGGTATTGGCAACTAATGAAAAACTGTTTTTT. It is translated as CASSSALGTGVLATNEKLFF.